The rows below give T cell receptor beta chains drawn from one sample of a study of blood T cell repertoires in COVID-19. Measured with immunoSEQ multiplex PCR; TCRdb has only the in-frame clones, and not every one. Counted here are 100,000 to 150,000 clones, less than 90% occurring once; the ten biggest clones make up more than 6.5%. Sequencing was carried out using peripheral blood. The receptors shown here come from a man older than 75 with active or convalescent COVID-19. CDR3s include the opening cysteine and the closing phenylalanine or tryptophan. D genes are given only for firm matches. Where a row states a size, it is once, few, many or the class of an expanded clone; other rows omit it.

>TRBJ1-1|-|TRBD1|15|TRBV4-3
TGCGCCAGCAGCCAAGTCATCCAGGGGGGCACTGAAGCTTTCTTT
CASSQVIQGGTEAFF
>TRBJ1-5|-|TRBD1|14|TRBV28
TGTGCCAGCAGTACAGGGGCCGGCAATCAGCCCCAGCATTTT
CASSTGAGNQPQHF
>TRBJ2-5|-|-|12|TRBV12-3/TRBV12-4
TGTGCCAGCAGTTTTTCTTTGGAGACCCAGTACTTC
CASSFSLETQYF
>TRBJ2-7|few|TRBD2|14|TRBV10-3
TGTGCCATCAGTGAGGCGGGAGGGCCGATCGAGCAGTACTTC
CAISEAGGPIEQYF
>TRBJ2-2|-|-|11|TRBV5-1
TGCGCCAGCAGTTCGGTCGGGGAGCTGTTTTTT
CASSSVGELFF
>TRBJ1-5|-|-|16|TRBV6-6
TGTGCCAGCAGTTACTCGACGATTCAGGGGAATCAGCCCCAGCATTTT
CASSYSTIQGNQPQHF
>TRBJ2-1|-|-|12|TRBV4-1
TGCGCCAGCAGCCAAGAGGGAGATGAGCAGTTCTTC
CASSQEGDEQFF
>TRBJ2-5|-|-|16|TRBV7-3
TGTGCCAGCAGCTTAAGTGCTGGGCACCTCCAAGAGACCCAGTACTTC
CASSLSAGHLQETQYF
>TRBJ1-1|-|-|15|TRBV5-1
TGCGCCAGCAGCGATTTGGGCAGGGGGAACACTGAAGCTTTCTTT
CASSDLGRGNTEAFF
>TRBJ2-3|-|-|14|TRBV2
TGTGCCAGCAATACGGACCCAGGGACAGATACGCAGTATTTT
CASNTDPGTDTQYF
>TRBJ2-5|-|-|15|TRBV25-1
TGTGCCAGCAGTTGGGCAGGCATGTACCAAGAGACCCAGTACTTC
CASSWAGMYQETQYF
>TRBJ1-5|once|TRBD1|20|TRBV27
TGTGCCAGCCGACCTCAGAGGGACAGACCTTCTGGGGGTAGCAATCAGCCCCAGCATTTT
CASRPQRDRPSGGSNQPQHF
>TRBJ2-5|-|-|14|TRBV30
TGTGCCTGGACCCTGGGGGGTCCCCATGAGACCCAGTACTTC
CAWTLGGPHETQYF
>TRBJ2-5|few|TRBD1|15|TRBV18
TGTGCCAGCTCACCTACCGGACAGGGTGCGGAGACCCAGTACTTC
CASSPTGQGAETQYF
>TRBJ1-1|few|-|18|TRBV6-2/TRBV6-3
TGTGCCAGCAGTTACTCGGGCAAAGTAGGCAGAATGAACACTGAAGCTTTCTTT
CASSYSGKVGRMNTEAFF